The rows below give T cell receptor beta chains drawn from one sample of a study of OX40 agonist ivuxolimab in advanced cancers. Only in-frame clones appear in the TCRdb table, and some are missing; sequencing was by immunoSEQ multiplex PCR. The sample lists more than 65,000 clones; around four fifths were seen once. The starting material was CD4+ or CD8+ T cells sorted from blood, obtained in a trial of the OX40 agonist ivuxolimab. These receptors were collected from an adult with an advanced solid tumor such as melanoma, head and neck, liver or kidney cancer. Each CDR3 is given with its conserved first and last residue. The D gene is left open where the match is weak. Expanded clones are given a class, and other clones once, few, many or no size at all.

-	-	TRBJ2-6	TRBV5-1	TGCGCCAGCAGCTTACAAGAATCCGGGGCCAACGTCCTGACTTTC	CASSLQESGANVLTF
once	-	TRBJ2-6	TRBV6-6	TGTGCCAGCAATCAGGGGGCCAACGTCCTGACTTTC	CASNQGANVLTF
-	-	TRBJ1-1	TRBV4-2	TGTGCCAGCAGCCGAAGAACCCAGGGGTCCACTGAAGCTTTCTTT	CASSRRTQGSTEAFF
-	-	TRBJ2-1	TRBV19	TGTGCCAGTAGCCTAGGGTATTTTGGAAGGGACAATGAGCAGTTCTTC	CASSLGYFGRDNEQFF
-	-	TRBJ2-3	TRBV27	TGTGCCAGCAGTCCCCGCCAGCCTAGCACAGATACGCAGTATTTT	CASSPRQPSTDTQYF
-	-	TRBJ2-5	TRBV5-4	TGTGCCAGCAGCTTGGATCCTCCAGGGAAGGCAGAGACCCAGTACTTC	CASSLDPPGKAETQYF
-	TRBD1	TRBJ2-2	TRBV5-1	TGCGCCAGCAGCTTGGCGGCAGGGGGTACCGGGGAGCTGTTTTTT	CASSLAAGGTGELFF
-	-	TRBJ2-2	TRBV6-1	TGTGCCAGCAGTGAAGCGTCGGTCTGGGAATGGGGGAGAGCCGGGGAGCTGTTTTTT	CASSEASVWEWGRAGELFF
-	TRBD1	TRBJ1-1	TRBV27	TGTGCCAGCCTCCCGAGGACAGGAGTGAACACTGAAGCTTTCTTT	CASLPRTGVNTEAFF
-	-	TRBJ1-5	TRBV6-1	TGTGCCAGCATACCCAAAACTAACAATCAGCCCCAGCATTTT	CASIPKTNNQPQHF
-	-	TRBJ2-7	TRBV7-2	TGTGCCAGCAGCCTCCAACCGCTGGCAGGGCCCTACGAGCAGTACTTC	CASSLQPLAGPYEQYF
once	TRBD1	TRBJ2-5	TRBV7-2	TGTGCCAGCAGCCTAGGACAGGGGGAGACCCAGTACTTC	CASSLGQGETQYF
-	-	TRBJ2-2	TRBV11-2	TGTGCCAGCAGCTTAGATTTAGTCCGCACCGGGGAGCTGTTTTTT	CASSLDLVRTGELFF
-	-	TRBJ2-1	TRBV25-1	TGTGCCAGCAGTGAATCTGGCGGGTCCTACAATGAGCAGTTCTTC	CASSESGGSYNEQFF
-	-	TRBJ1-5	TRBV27	TGTGCCAGCAGTTTAAGGGGGGAGCGGAACAGCAATCAGCCCCAGCATTTT	CASSLRGERNSNQPQHF
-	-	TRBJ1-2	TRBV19	TGTGCCAGTAGTATAGATCCAAGAGCTAACTATGGCTACACCTTC	CASSIDPRANYGYTF
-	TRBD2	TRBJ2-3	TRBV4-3	TGCGCCAGCAGCCAAACGGGACTAGCGGGGGGAGATACGCAGTATTTT	CASSQTGLAGGDTQYF
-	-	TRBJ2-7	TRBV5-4	TGTGCCAGCAGCTCTCTGACCCTCGGGGTGGCGTTCTACGAGCAGTACTTC	CASSSLTLGVAFYEQYF
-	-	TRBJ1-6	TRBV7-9	TGTGCCAGCAGCCCCTCGTCAGCTAATAATTCACCCCTCCACTTT	CASSPSSANNSPLHF
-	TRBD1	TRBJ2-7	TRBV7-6	TGTGCCAGCGGTAGACAGGGGCTCTCCTACGAGCAGTACTTC	CASGRQGLSYEQYF
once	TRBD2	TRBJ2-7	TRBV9	TGTGCCAGCAGCCGGGGGACTAGCGGGATCTACGAGCAGTACTTC	CASSRGTSGIYEQYF
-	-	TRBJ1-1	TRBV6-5	TGTGCCAGCACCCTAGGAGGCACAGGTGAAGCTTTCTTT	CASTLGGTGEAFF
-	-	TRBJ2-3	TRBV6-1	TGTGCCAGCACTAGGCGAGGGCAGGGCACAGATACGCAGTATTTT	CASTRRGQGTDTQYF
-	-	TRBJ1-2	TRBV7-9	TGTGCCAGCAGCTTAGGGCAGGTCTACTATGGCTACACCTTC	CASSLGQVYYGYTF
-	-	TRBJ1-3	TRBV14	TGTGCCAGCAGCCAAACAACTTACGGGACGATCGGAAGGACCATATATTTT	CASSQTTYGTIGRTIYF
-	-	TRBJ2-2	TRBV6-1	TGTGCCCTCAGCAGAGGGATGAACACCGGGGAGCTGTTTTTT	CALSRGMNTGELFF
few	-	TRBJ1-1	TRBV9	TGTGCCAGCAGCCGAGGCACTGAAGCTTTCTTT	CASSRGTEAFF
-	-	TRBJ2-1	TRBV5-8	TGTGCCAGCAGCTGGGGCGCGGGGGCGAATGAGCAGTTCTTC	CASSWGAGANEQFF
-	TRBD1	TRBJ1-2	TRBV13	TGTGCCAGCAGCGAAAGCAGTGTTCGGGACAGGGTAAACTATGGCTACACCTTC	CASSESSVRDRVNYGYTF
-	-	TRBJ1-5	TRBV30	TGTGCCCTCCGGAGAGCTAGCAATCAGCCCCAGCATTTT	CALRRASNQPQHF
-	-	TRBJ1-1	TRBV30	TGTGCCTGGGGTGACAAGAACACTGAAGCTTTCTTT	CAWGDKNTEAFF
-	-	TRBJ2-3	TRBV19	TGTGCCAGTAGTATAGACCGGGGGATTAAGCAGTATTTT	CASSIDRGIKQYF
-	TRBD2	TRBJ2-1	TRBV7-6	TGTGCCAGCAGCTTGGGCGGGGGGGCCCCCCGCTCCTACAATGAGCAGTTCTTC	CASSLGGGAPRSYNEQFF
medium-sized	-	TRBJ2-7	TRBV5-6	TGTGCCAGCGGACTGGGACCTACGAGCTCCTACGAGCAGTACTTC	CASGLGPTSSYEQYF
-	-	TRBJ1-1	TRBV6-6	TGTGCCAGCAGTATCAGGGAGTACACTGAAGCTTTCTTT	CASSIREYTEAFF
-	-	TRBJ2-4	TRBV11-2	TGTGCCAGCAGCTTGGGGCGGGTAGCCAAAAACATTCAGTACTTC	CASSLGRVAKNIQYF